Listed below are T cell receptor beta chains from one sample, sequenced in a study of blood T cell repertoires in COVID-19. Assay used: immunoSEQ multiplex PCR; TCRdb lists only in-frame clones, some missing. The profile shows more than 85,000 clones, 82% of them singletons. The sequencing sample was made of peripheral blood. These receptors originate from a man aged 80 or over with acute or convalescent COVID-19. Each CDR3 is given with its conserved first and last residue. The order of the fields is clone size, J gene, D gene, V gene, CDR3 protein, CDR3 DNA. A D gene is named only where the DNA matches it firmly. Size is omitted from some rows. Given values are once, few, many or a class for expanded clones.

size: -
J: TRBJ2-6
D: -
V: TRBV27
CDR3: CASSLMAGVLSGANVLTF
DNA: TGTGCCAGCAGTTTAATGGCAGGGGTGCTCTCTGGGGCCAACGTCCTGACTTTC

size: -
J: TRBJ2-7
D: -
V: TRBV5-1
CDR3: CASSRTEDEQYF
DNA: TGCGCCAGCAGCCGGACGGAGGACGAGCAGTACTTC

size: -
J: TRBJ1-2
D: -
V: TRBV18
CDR3: CASSPRENKAAGYTF
DNA: TGTGCCAGCTCACCGCGGGAAAATAAAGCGGCTGGCTACACCTTC

size: -
J: TRBJ2-6
D: -
V: TRBV19
CDR3: CASSIDSGGANVLTF
DNA: TGTGCCAGTAGTATAGATTCAGGTGGGGCCAACGTCCTGACTTTC

size: -
J: TRBJ1-4
D: -
V: TRBV28
CDR3: CASSLFDRISEKLFF
DNA: TGTGCCAGCAGTTTATTCGACAGGATCAGTGAAAAACTGTTTTTT

size: -
J: TRBJ1-2
D: -
V: TRBV6-5
CDR3: CASSYREGSYGYTF
DNA: TGTGCCAGCAGTTACCGAGAGGGATCTTATGGCTACACCTTC

size: -
J: TRBJ2-2
D: TRBD1
V: TRBV9
CDR3: CASSVDLTGLYGELFF
DNA: TGTGCCAGCAGCGTAGATTTGACAGGGTTGTACGGGGAGCTGTTTTTT

size: -
J: TRBJ2-3
D: -
V: TRBV30
CDR3: CASPTGSTDTQYF
DNA: TGTGCCTCTCCGACAGGCTCGACAGATACGCAGTATTTT

size: few
J: TRBJ2-7
D: -
V: TRBV28
CDR3: CASSLRGSGSYEQYF
DNA: TGTGCCAGCAGTTTGCGAGGGAGTGGTTCCTACGAGCAGTACTTC

size: -
J: TRBJ2-2
D: -
V: TRBV19
CDR3: CASSIRSTSLGSTGELFF
DNA: TGTGCCAGTAGTATCAGGTCGACAAGCCTTGGGTCGACCGGGGAGCTGTTTTTT

size: -
J: TRBJ2-7
D: TRBD1
V: TRBV15
CDR3: CATSRIPHRGDSYEQYF
DNA: TGTGCCACCAGCAGAATTCCCCACAGGGGGGATAGCTACGAGCAGTACTTC

size: -
J: TRBJ1-3
D: -
V: TRBV19
CDR3: CASSTNRAGNTIYF
DNA: TGTGCCAGTAGTACAAACAGAGCTGGAAACACCATATATTTT

size: few
J: TRBJ2-5
D: TRBD2
V: TRBV9
CDR3: CASSVREGLAGEETQYF
DNA: TGTGCCAGCAGCGTAAGGGAGGGACTAGCGGGGGAAGAGACCCAGTACTTC

size: -
J: TRBJ2-3
D: -
V: TRBV7-9
CDR3: CASSLGTFQTSTDTQYF
DNA: TGTGCCAGCAGCTTGGGGACTTTTCAAACTAGCACAGATACGCAGTATTTT

size: few
J: TRBJ2-2
D: -
V: TRBV30
CDR3: CAWKGYRDTGELFF
DNA: TGTGCCTGGAAGGGGTACCGAGACACCGGGGAGCTGTTTTTT

size: once
J: TRBJ2-7
D: -
V: TRBV28
CDR3: CASRPRGSGTSYEQYF
DNA: TGTGCCAGCAGACCCCGGGGTAGCGGTACTTCCTACGAGCAGTACTTC

size: once
J: TRBJ1-4
D: TRBD1
V: TRBV6-5
CDR3: CASSLTGTNEKLFF
DNA: TGTGCCAGCAGTTTGACAGGGACTAATGAAAAACTGTTTTTT

size: -
J: TRBJ2-2
D: TRBD1
V: TRBV2
CDR3: CASGQDTGELFF
DNA: TGTGCCAGTGGACAGGACACCGGGGAGCTGTTTTTT

size: -
J: TRBJ2-2
D: -
V: TRBV29-1
CDR3: CSVVVQDNTGELFF
DNA: TGCAGCGTTGTCGTACAGGACAACACCGGGGAGCTGTTTTTT

size: -
J: TRBJ2-2
D: TRBD2
V: TRBV6-5
CDR3: CASSPTSGTGELFF
DNA: TGTGCCAGCAGTCCGACTAGCGGGACCGGGGAGCTGTTTTTT

size: -
J: TRBJ1-5
D: -
V: TRBV2
CDR3: CASSARDSNQPQHF
DNA: TGTGCCAGCAGTGCGCGGGATAGCAATCAGCCCCAGCATTTT

size: -
J: TRBJ1-6
D: -
V: TRBV5-6
CDR3: CASSLNRLKSPLHF
DNA: TGTGCCAGCAGCTTGAACAGGCTAAAGTCACCCCTCCACTTT

size: many
J: TRBJ1-2
D: TRBD1
V: TRBV19
CDR3: CASTPGQASSGYGYTF
DNA: TGTGCCAGTACTCCGGGACAGGCGTCTTCGGGCTATGGCTACACCTTC

size: many
J: TRBJ1-2
D: TRBD1
V: TRBV4-1
CDR3: CASSQESRGNNYGYTF
DNA: TGCGCCAGCAGCCAAGAAAGCAGGGGGAATAACTATGGCTACACCTTC

size: -
J: TRBJ2-3
D: -
V: TRBV14
CDR3: CASSRSGLLQTDTQYF
DNA: TGTGCCAGCAGCCGATCGGGACTCCTACAAACAGATACGCAGTATTTT

size: -
J: TRBJ2-5
D: TRBD2
V: TRBV6-2/TRBV6-3
CDR3: CASSYSTSGETQYF
DNA: TGTGCCAGCAGTTACTCGACTAGCGGAGAGACCCAGTACTTC

size: -
J: TRBJ2-7
D: TRBD2
V: TRBV18
CDR3: CASSPVLAGTDEQYF
DNA: TGTGCCAGCTCACCAGTCCTAGCGGGGACTGACGAGCAGTACTTC

size: -
J: TRBJ2-5
D: TRBD1
V: TRBV24-1
CDR3: CATSTGQGSETQYF
DNA: TGTGCCACCAGTACAGGACAGGGGTCAGAGACCCAGTACTTC

size: once
J: TRBJ1-3
D: -
V: TRBV19
CDR3: CASQLRDNRSGNTIYF
DNA: TGTGCCAGTCAGTTACGGGACAATCGCTCTGGAAACACCATATATTTT

size: many
J: TRBJ2-3
D: -
V: TRBV6-4
CDR3: CASSGADADTQYF
DNA: TGTGCCAGCAGTGGGGCAGATGCAGATACGCAGTATTTT

size: -
J: TRBJ2-3
D: -
V: TRBV11-2
CDR3: CASSLVPRQKDTQYF
DNA: TGTGCCAGCAGCTTAGTCCCCCGACAGAAAGATACGCAGTATTTT

size: -
J: TRBJ1-5
D: TRBD1
V: TRBV28
CDR3: CASSPRTGVGNQPQHF
DNA: TGTGCCAGCAGTCCTCGAACAGGGGTTGGCAATCAGCCCCAGCATTTT